This is a list of T cell receptor beta chains from one sample in a study of blood T cell repertoires in COVID-19. Clones were sequenced by immunoSEQ multiplex PCR, and TCRdb holds only the in-frame ones, with some missing. The sample includes 30,000 to 45,000 clones, around nine tenths of them seen just once. The sequencing input was peripheral blood. These receptors all stem from a man between 65 and 79 years old with active COVID-19. CDR3s include the opening cysteine and the closing phenylalanine or tryptophan. Each record gives: D gene, J gene, V gene, clone size, CDR3 DNA, CDR3 protein. D genes are given only for firm matches. Not every row has a clone size; where given, it reads once, few, many or a size class.

TRBD1 TRBJ1-1 TRBV3-1/TRBV3-2 - TGTGCCAGCAGCGGGGGGGGACAGGGGATTGAAGCTTTCTTT CASSGGGQGIEAFF
- TRBJ2-3 TRBV7-2 - TGTGCCAGCAGCCAAAACGGGGGGCCCGATCCGCAGTATTTT CASSQNGGPDPQYF
- TRBJ1-4 TRBV21-1 once TGTGCCAGCAGCCGGTCCGGGACAGGGGAAAAACTGTTTTTT CASSRSGTGEKLFF
TRBD2 TRBJ2-1 TRBV28 - TGTGCCAGCAGTTTCTCCCTCGGCGCGGGAGTAGGCAATGAGCAGTTCTTC CASSFSLGAGVGNEQFF
- TRBJ2-1 TRBV28 - TGTGCCAGCAGTTTCGTAGCGAGCCGCTCCTACAATGAGCAGTTCTTC CASSFVASRSYNEQFF
- TRBJ2-3 TRBV9 - TGTGCCAGCAGCGTCAACACAGATACGCAGTATTTT CASSVNTDTQYF
- TRBJ2-1 TRBV28 - TGTGCCAGCAGTCCCGAGACCGCCTTGGGCCTAAATCCGTTCTTC CASSPETALGLNPFF
- TRBJ2-2 TRBV18 - TGTGCCAGCTCACCACCGGTAGCCACCGGGGAGCTGTTTTTT CASSPPVATGELFF
- TRBJ2-7 TRBV13 - TGTGCCAGCAGCTTAGGTCGATCATCAGGGGTCGACGAGCAGTACTTC CASSLGRSSGVDEQYF
- TRBJ2-3 TRBV7-2 once TGTGCCAGCCATCAGACCACTGCGGGAGATACGCAGTATTTT CASHQTTAGDTQYF
- TRBJ1-3 TRBV3-1/TRBV3-2 few TGTGCCAGCAGCCACAGGGGTGCTCTCCGCTCTGGAAACACCATATATTTT CASSHRGALRSGNTIYF
TRBD1 TRBJ2-7 TRBV7-2 - TGTGCCAGCAGCTTCATTGGGACAGCGTACGAGCAGTACTTC CASSFIGTAYEQYF
- TRBJ2-2 TRBV5-1 few TGCGCCAGCAGCCCCCCGGGGTACGGGATGACCGGGGAGCTGTTTTTT CASSPPGYGMTGELFF
- TRBJ2-7 TRBV3-1/TRBV3-2 - TGTGCCAGCAGCCGAAACATCGGCGGCGGGATGGCCTACGAGCAGTACTTC CASSRNIGGGMAYEQYF
- TRBJ2-7 TRBV5-1 once TGCGCCAGCAGCTTACTCTCGACGGGGACCTACGAGCAGTACTTC CASSLLSTGTYEQYF
TRBD2 TRBJ2-2 TRBV30 - TGTGCCTGGAGCCGGGCGGGAGGGAACACCGGGGAGCTGTTTTTT CAWSRAGGNTGELFF
TRBD1 TRBJ1-1 TRBV5-4 - TGTGCCAGCAGCCGCTACACAGGGGGCGGTTTGAACACTGAAGCTTTCTTT CASSRYTGGGLNTEAFF
TRBD2 TRBJ2-3 TRBV27 few TGTGCCAGCAGTTCACCTCGACTAGCGAATACAGATACGCAGTATTTT CASSSPRLANTDTQYF
- TRBJ1-3 TRBV2 - TGTGCCAGCAGTGAAGCAGGAGGGGCAAACACCATATATTTT CASSEAGGANTIYF
- TRBJ2-6 TRBV27 - TGTGCCAGCAGTTTAAGGGGCAGCTTCCACTCTGGGGCCAACGTCCTGACTTTC CASSLRGSFHSGANVLTF
- TRBJ1-6 TRBV25-1 - TGTGCCAGCAGTGACGCCAGGGCCTCCTATAATTCACCCCTCCACTTT CASSDARASYNSPLHF
- TRBJ2-1 TRBV19 - TGTGCCAGTAGTATCGATGCCCGGCTGGGAGCCTACAATGAGCAGTTCTTC CASSIDARLGAYNEQFF
TRBD1 TRBJ1-5 TRBV5-8 - TGTGCCAGCAGCTTGGGGCAGGGGGGATACCACGTAAATCAGCCCCAGCATTTT CASSLGQGGYHVNQPQHF
- TRBJ2-7 TRBV4-1 - TGCGCCAGCAGCCAAAGGGACATGGGGGTAGACGAGCAGTACTTC CASSQRDMGVDEQYF
TRBD1 TRBJ1-4 TRBV7-2 - TGTGCCAGCAGTCGCAGGGGGCGCGGGGAAAAACTGTTTTTT CASSRRGRGEKLFF
TRBD2 TRBJ2-7 TRBV4-1 - TGCGCCAGCAGCCAAGACGGAAGCGGGACTCAAATCTCCTACGAGCAGTACTTC CASSQDGSGTQISYEQYF
TRBD1 TRBJ2-7 TRBV28 - TGTGCCAGCACCCCCACCGGGACAGGGGGGTCCTACGAGCAGTACTTC CASTPTGTGGSYEQYF
TRBD2 TRBJ2-1 TRBV6-2/TRBV6-3 - TGTGCCAGCAGTCTACTAGCGGGGGGTACGTATGAGCAGTTCTTC CASSLLAGGTYEQFF
TRBD1 TRBJ2-5 TRBV5-4 - TGTGCCAGCAGCCCGGGACAGGGGGAGACCCAGTACTTC CASSPGQGETQYF
- TRBJ2-5 TRBV24-1 once TGTGCCACCAGCGTGGGGGGAGAGACCCAGTACTTC CATSVGGETQYF
TRBD1 TRBJ1-1 TRBV7-6 - TGTGCCAGCAGCACCAGACAGGGCACTGAAGCTTTCTTT CASSTRQGTEAFF
TRBD2 TRBJ2-7 TRBV28 - TGTGCCAGCAGGTCTAGCGGGGCCGAATCCTACGAGCAGTACTTC CASRSSGAESYEQYF
- TRBJ2-7 TRBV6-5 - TGTGTCATCCAAGTGAGGCGTGGTGGGGGCCACGAGCAGTACTTC CVIQVRRGGGHEQYF
TRBD1 TRBJ2-7 TRBV18 - TGTGCCAGCTCACCATTGGCAGGGGGCAACGAGCAGTACTTC CASSPLAGGNEQYF
- TRBJ1-5 TRBV7-9 - TGTGCCAGCAGCTCGACTGTTGGAAGGGGTCTAAATCAGCCCCAGCATTTT CASSSTVGRGLNQPQHF
TRBD2 TRBJ2-5 TRBV5-5 - TGTGCCAGCAGCCGCGCCAGCGGGAGGGGAGAGACCCAGTACTTC CASSRASGRGETQYF
TRBD1 TRBJ1-2 TRBV19 - TGTGCCAGTAGTATCACCGGGACAGGCCTTAACTATGGCTACACCTTC CASSITGTGLNYGYTF
- TRBJ1-1 TRBV19 once TGTGCCAGTAGTGCCATTAGGGGAAACACTGAAGCTTTCTTT CASSAIRGNTEAFF
- TRBJ2-3 TRBV2 - TGTGCCAGCAGTAGCGGGAGCACAGATACGCAGTATTTT CASSSGSTDTQYF
- TRBJ2-1 TRBV6-2/TRBV6-3 - TGTGCCAGCAGTCCAGAAGGAGGAACCTACAATGAGCAGTTCTTC CASSPEGGTYNEQFF
- TRBJ2-7 TRBV6-5 - TGTGCCAGCAGTTCCACTCGTCAGGCCTACGAGCAGTACTTC CASSSTRQAYEQYF
TRBD2 TRBJ2-1 TRBV20-1 - TGCAGTGCTAGTCGCGGGAGGGCCAGGAATGAGCAGTTCTTC CSASRGRARNEQFF
- TRBJ1-2 TRBV4-2 - TGTGCCAGCAGCCAAACGGGAGGGCAGGTGGGAAGCTATGGCTACACCTTC CASSQTGGQVGSYGYTF
- TRBJ2-3 TRBV21-1 - TGTGCCAGCAGCAAAGTTCCCCTTTCCACAGATACGCAGTATTTT CASSKVPLSTDTQYF
TRBD2 TRBJ2-2 TRBV19 - TGTGCCAGTAGTCTATATAGCGGGAGTGGGACCGGGGAGCTGTTTTTT CASSLYSGSGTGELFF
TRBD2 TRBJ2-1 TRBV11-2 - TGTGCCAGCAGCTTAGGACTAGCGGGAGACAAGGATGAGCAGTTCTTC CASSLGLAGDKDEQFF
- TRBJ2-3 TRBV7-7 - TGTGCCAGCAGTCCGACAAGCACAGATACGCAGTATTTT CASSPTSTDTQYF
TRBD2 TRBJ2-1 TRBV9 - TGTGCCAGCGGACTAGCGTACAATGAGCAGTTCTTC CASGLAYNEQFF
TRBD1 TRBJ1-1 TRBV28 once TGTGCCACCTTTGGACAGGCCATGAACACTGAAGCTTTCTTT CATFGQAMNTEAFF